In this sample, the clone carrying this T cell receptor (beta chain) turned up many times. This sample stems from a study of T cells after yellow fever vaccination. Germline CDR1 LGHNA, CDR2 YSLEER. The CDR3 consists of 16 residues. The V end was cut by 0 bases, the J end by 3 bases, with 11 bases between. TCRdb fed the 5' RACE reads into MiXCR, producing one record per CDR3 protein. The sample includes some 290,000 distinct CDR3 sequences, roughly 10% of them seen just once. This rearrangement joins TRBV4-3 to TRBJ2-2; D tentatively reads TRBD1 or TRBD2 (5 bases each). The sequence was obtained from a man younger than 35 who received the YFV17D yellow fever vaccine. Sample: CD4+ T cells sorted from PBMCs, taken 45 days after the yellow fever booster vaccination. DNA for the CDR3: TGCGCCAGCAGCCAAGAATGGGGGACCTACACCGGGGAGCTGTTTTTT. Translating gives CASSQEWGTYTGELFF.